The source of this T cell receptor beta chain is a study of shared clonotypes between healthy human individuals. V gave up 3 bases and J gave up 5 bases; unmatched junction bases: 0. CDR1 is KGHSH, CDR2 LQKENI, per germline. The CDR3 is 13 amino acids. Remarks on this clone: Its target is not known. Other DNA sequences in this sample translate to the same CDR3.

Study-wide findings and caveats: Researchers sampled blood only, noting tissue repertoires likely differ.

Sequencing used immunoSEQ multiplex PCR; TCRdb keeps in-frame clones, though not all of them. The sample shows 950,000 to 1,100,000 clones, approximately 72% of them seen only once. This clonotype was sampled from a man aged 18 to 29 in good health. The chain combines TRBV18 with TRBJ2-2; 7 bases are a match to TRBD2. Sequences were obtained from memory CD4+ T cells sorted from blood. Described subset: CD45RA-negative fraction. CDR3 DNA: TGTGCCAGCTCACCGCGGGGGACCGGGGAGCTGTTTTTT. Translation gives CASSPRGTGELFF.